Many counts were recorded for the clone carrying this T cell receptor beta chain. Its antigen is unknown. There are 13 residues in the CDR3. V was clipped by 2 bases and J by 3 bases, with 10 bases between them. Germline V gene lookup returns CDR1 DFQATT and CDR2 SNEGSKA (reference sequence). Those patients with uncontrolled infection, other autoimmune disease, pregnancy or lactation were excluded. Fresh peripheral blood, roughly 10 ml of it, supplied the PBMCs. Amplification of TCR beta CDR3 regions used RNA as the template. In the first-round RT-PCR of the TCR CDR3, the HTBI primer set was used. Each CDR3 protein gets one entry after TCRdb re-called the multiplex PCR reads with MiXCR. The table shows fewer than 200,000 distinct CDR3 sequences, with about 9% occurring only once. These data come from a study of T cells in Graves' hyperthyroidism and ophthalmopathy. Across the whole study: Once the initial diagnosis was made, peripheral blood was obtained before any treatment. Study conclusions and caveats: Patients with ophthalmopathy were separated from those with stable hyperthyroidism by a 13 V-J model.

Material for sequencing was blood. The chain uses TRBV20-1 and TRBJ1-2; tentatively, D is TRBD1 (6 bases). The TCR sequence derives from a woman in her late teens or twenties with Graves' hyperthyroidism that later progressed to Graves' ophthalmopathy. CDR3 bases: TGCAGTGCTAGAACAGGGTCAGACTATGGCTACACCTTC. Translation gives CSARTGSDYGYTF.